These 2 T cell receptor beta chains share one sample of origin, sequenced in a study of T cell clusters in autoimmune cytopenias. One tube held mixed TRB-A and TRB-B primer pools for touch-down PCR. Each CDR3 protein gets one entry in TCRdb, which reprocessed the multiplex PCR reads and gives no DNA. The sample shows under 800 distinct CDR3 sequences, and about 24% sits with its ten largest clones. Each sample's input was approximately 0.25 ug genomic DNA, some 40,000 genome equivalents. These records were also assigned to another study, of T cell repertoires in aging, cancer and after chemotherapy.

Input material: peripheral blood. Receptor source: a human donor in good health.

In terms of frequency, this clonotype is large. V is TRBV6-2 or TRBV6-3 and J is TRBJ2-5; TCRdb's D call, TRBD2, is unchecked because there is no DNA. The germline gives CDR1 MNHEY, CDR2 SVGEGT. This CDR3 has 13 residues. CDR3 amino acids: CAARASEFETQYF.

By frequency, this clonotype is large. The CDR3 reads CAWSVGGFPEAFF. The genes are TRBV30 and TRBJ1-1; checking the TCRdb D call of TRBD1 is not possible without DNA. This CDR3 comprises 13 residues. Germline V gene data show CDR1 as GTSNPN and CDR2 as SVGIG (reference sequence).